The 16 T cell receptor beta chains reported below all come from one sample, sequenced in a study of OX40 agonist ivuxolimab in advanced cancers. Using immunoSEQ multiplex PCR, the repertoire was profiled, and TCRdb retains in-frame clones only, with some absent. The data contain some 97,000 clones, 89% of them singletons. Material: CD4+ or CD8+ T cells sorted from blood, obtained in a trial of the OX40 agonist ivuxolimab. The receptors originated from an adult with an advanced solid tumor such as melanoma, head and neck, liver or kidney cancer.

CDR3 sequence (DNA): TGCGCCAGCAGCCTCGGGGGTCATGAGCAGTTCTTC. Its protein is CASSLGGHEQFF. The V gene is TRBV5-1, the J gene TRBJ2-1; a possible D gene is TRBD2 (6 bases). CDR1 and CDR2 (germline): SGHRS, YFSETQ. V shed 4 bases and J shed 8 bases, with 10 bases lying between them. The CDR3 contains 12 residues.

The rearrangement uses TRBV6-1 and TRBJ1-5; 8 nucleotides line up with TRBD1. Germline V gene sequence: CDR1 MNHNS, CDR2 SASEGT. This CDR3 has 15 amino acids. The junction had 8 bases not matched to a gene; V was cut back by 6 bases and J by 4 bases. CDR3 amino acids: CASSQQGGMNQPQHF. CDR3 sequence (DNA): TGTGCCAGCAGCCAACAGGGGGGAATGAATCAGCCCCAGCATTTT.

The J gene is TRBJ1-6, the V gene TRBV30; 7 bases match TRBD1. Losses at the gene ends were 5 bases for V and 2 bases for J; bases not matched to a gene: 6. The CDR3 has 15 residues. Germline V CDR1 and CDR2: GTSNPN, SVGIG (reference sequence). The CDR3 DNA reads TGTGCCTGGGGTACCGGGACAGCCTATAATTCACCCCTCCACTTT. It encodes CAWGTGTAYNSPLHF.

CDR3 bases: TGTGCCAGCAGCGTAGCTTTGGGGTCCTACAATGAGCAGTTCTTC. Translation: CASSVALGSYNEQFF. This chain joins TRBV9 and TRBJ2-1; D gene uncertain. V was shortened by 0 bases and J by 1 base, with 8 bases between the two germline ends. The germline gives CDR1 SGDLS, CDR2 YYNGEE. The CDR3 consists of 15 residues.

This clone was observed once. V gene TRBV7-3 combines with J gene TRBJ1-1; TRBD1 agrees at 7 bases. CDR1 and CDR2 (germline): SGHTA, FQGTGA. CDR3 length: 14 amino acids. With 5 bases clipped from V and 4 bases from J, the junction kept 7 bases outside the gene matches. As DNA, the CDR3 is TGTGCCAGCAGCCCCTCAGGGGGACCCACTGAAGCTTTCTTT. It specifies CASSPSGGPTEAFF.

Here the CDR3 DNA reads TGTGCCATCATGGCCGGAGGGCACTATGGCTACACCTTC. This sequence encodes CAIMAGGHYGYTF. The genes are TRBV10-3 and TRBJ1-2, with unresolved D. The CDR3 contains 13 residues. Trimming left V 7 bases short and J 3 bases short, with 12 bases between. Germline CDR1 reads ENHRY; CDR2 reads SYGVKD.

CDR3 residues: CASRPYDRNTGELFF. As DNA, the CDR3 is TGTGCCAGCAGGCCCTACGACAGAAACACCGGGGAGCTGTTTTTT. The chain is built from TRBV6-6 and TRBJ2-2; possible D gene TRBD1, 5 bases. Deletions cut 6 bases from V and 2 bases from J, with 13 bases between. There are 15 residues in the CDR3. CDR1 and CDR2 (germline): MNHNY, SVGAGI (reference sequence).

The V call is TRBV4-2, the J call TRBJ1-3; no reliable D call. Trimming took off 1 base at V and 4 bases at J, with 2 bases between the two ends. Germline-derived CDR1 and CDR2 are LGHNA and YNFKEQ. CDR3 size: 12 residues. The DNA of the CDR3 is TGTGCCAGCAGCCAAGGAGGAAACACCATATATTTT. Translated, it gives CASSQGGNTIYF.

This clone was seen a handful of times. The chain joins TRBV4-1 to TRBJ1-3; no firm D call. The V and J ends lost 0 bases and 0 bases respectively, with 9 bases between them. The germline CDR1 and CDR2 sequences are MGHRA and YSYEKL. The CDR3 loop spans 16 amino acids. The CDR3: CASSQDRVSSGNTIYF. The CDR3, as DNA: TGCGCCAGCAGCCAAGATAGGGTAAGCTCTGGAAACACCATATATTTT.

The chain recombines TRBV28 with TRBJ2-3, with D tentatively TRBD2 (5 bases). The V end lost 8 bases, the J end lost 2 bases, and 17 bases lay between the germline ends. Germline V gene lookup returns CDR1 MDHEN and CDR2 SYDVKM. The CDR3 is made up of 15 amino acids. The CDR3 DNA follows: TGTGCCAGCTCGCAAGGGCTAGACTACACAGATACGCAGTATTTT. Its translation is CASSQGLDYTDTQYF.

This rearrangement joins TRBV7-9 to TRBJ2-2; the D call may be TRBD1 or TRBD2 (5 bases each). The V end was cut by 5 bases, the J end by 8 bases, with 18 bases between. The CDR3 is made up of 15 amino acids. The germline gives CDR1 SEHNR, CDR2 FQNEAQ (reference sequence). In nucleotides, the CDR3 is TGTGCCAGCAGCCACGCTGGGGGACCGAGAGGGGAGCTGTTTTTT. As protein: CASSHAGGPRGELFF. Supplemented by reference TRBV7-9 and TRBJ2-2, the full variable domain reads DTGVSQNPRHKITKRGQNVTFRCDPISEHNRLYWYRQTLGQGPEFLTYFQNEAQLEKSRLLSDRFSAERPKGSFSTLEIQRTEQGDSAMYLCASSHAGGPRGELFFGEGSRLTVL.

This rearrangement joins TRBV18 to TRBJ1-5; no clear D. The germline V and J ends were trimmed by 1 base and 4 bases, with 5 bases remaining between them. This CDR3 contains 13 residues. Germline CDR1 reads KGHSH; CDR2 reads LQKENI. The CDR3: CASSPQGNQPQHF. In DNA form, the CDR3 reads TGTGCCAGCTCACCACAGGGAAATCAGCCCCAGCATTTT.

J is TRBJ1-4 and V is TRBV7-8; tentatively, D is TRBD1 (6 bases). The CDR3 contains 16 residues. The V end was cut by 2 bases, the J end by 0 bases, with 10 bases between. Germline assignment: CDR1 SGHVS and CDR2 FQNEAQ. CDR3 in amino acids: CASSLYGGATNEKLFF. CDR3 in DNA: TGTGCCAGCAGCTTATATGGGGGCGCAACTAATGAAAAACTGTTTTTT.

This sequence joins TRBV6-1 and TRBJ2-3, with 9 bases fitting TRBD2. CDR1 MNHNS and CDR2 SASEGT come from the germline V gene. The trim removed 4 bases at V and 1 base at J, leaving 3 bases unmatched. CDR3 size: 15 residues. The CDR3 region is CASSVERGGTDTQYF. As DNA, the CDR3 is TGTGCCAGCAGTGTGGAGCGGGGGGGCACAGATACGCAGTATTTT.

This chain links TRBV5-6 with TRBJ1-2; D call uncertain. The CDR3 spans 14 residues. V dropped 4 bases and J dropped 8 bases, with 18 bases sitting between them. CDR1 and CDR2 from the germline V gene are SGHDT and YYEEEE. For the CDR3, the DNA is TGTGCCAGCAGCACACGGGCCGCGCGGGCGGGCTACACCTTC. It codes for CASSTRAARAGYTF.

This chain uses TRBV5-6 with TRBJ2-7; a possible D gene is TRBD2 (6 bases). CDR1 SGHDT and CDR2 YYEEEE come from the germline V gene. The CDR3 is made up of 15 amino acids. V was cut by 3 bases and J by 3 bases, with 16 bases left in between. CDR3 sequence (DNA): TGTGCCAGCAGCTCAGCTTTGCGGGGCAGCTACGAGCAGTACTTC. As protein: CASSSALRGSYEQYF.